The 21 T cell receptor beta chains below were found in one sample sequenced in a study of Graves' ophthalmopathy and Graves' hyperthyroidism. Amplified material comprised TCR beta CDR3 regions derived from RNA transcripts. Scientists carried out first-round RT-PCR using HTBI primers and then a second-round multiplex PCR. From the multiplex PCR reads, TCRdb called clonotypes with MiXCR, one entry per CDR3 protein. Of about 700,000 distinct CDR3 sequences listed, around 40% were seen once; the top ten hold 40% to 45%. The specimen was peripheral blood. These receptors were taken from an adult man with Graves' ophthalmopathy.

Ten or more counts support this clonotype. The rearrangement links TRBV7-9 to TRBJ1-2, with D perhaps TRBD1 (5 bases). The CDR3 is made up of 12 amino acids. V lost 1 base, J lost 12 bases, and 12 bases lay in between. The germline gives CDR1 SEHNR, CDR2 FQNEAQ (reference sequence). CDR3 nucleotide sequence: TGTGCCAGCAGCTTAGAGGAGGGGTTCCACACCTTC. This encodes CASSLEEGFHTF.

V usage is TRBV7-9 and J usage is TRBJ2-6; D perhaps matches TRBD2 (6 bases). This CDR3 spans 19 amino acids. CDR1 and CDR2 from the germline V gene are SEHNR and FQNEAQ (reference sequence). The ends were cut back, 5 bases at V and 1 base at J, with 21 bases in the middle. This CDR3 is CASSPRVWAGTSGANVLTF. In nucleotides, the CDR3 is TGTGCCAGCAGCCCTCGAGTATGGGCGGGAACGTCTGGGGCCAACGTCCTGACTTTC.

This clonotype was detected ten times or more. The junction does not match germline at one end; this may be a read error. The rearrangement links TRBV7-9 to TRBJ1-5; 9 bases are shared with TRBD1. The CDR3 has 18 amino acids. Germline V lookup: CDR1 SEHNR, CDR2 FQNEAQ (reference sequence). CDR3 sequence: CASSQAGTGKASDQPQHF. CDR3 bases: TGCGCCAGCAGCCAAGCCGGGACAGGGAAGGCGTCAGATCAGCCCCAGCATTTT.

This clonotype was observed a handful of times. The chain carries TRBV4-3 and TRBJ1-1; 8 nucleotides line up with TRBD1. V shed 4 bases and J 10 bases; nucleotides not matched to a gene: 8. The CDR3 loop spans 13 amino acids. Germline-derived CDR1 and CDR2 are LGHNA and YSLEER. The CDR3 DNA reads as TGCGCCAGCAGCCCGGGCAGGGGGCCTGCAGCTTTCTTT. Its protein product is CASSPGRGPAAFF.

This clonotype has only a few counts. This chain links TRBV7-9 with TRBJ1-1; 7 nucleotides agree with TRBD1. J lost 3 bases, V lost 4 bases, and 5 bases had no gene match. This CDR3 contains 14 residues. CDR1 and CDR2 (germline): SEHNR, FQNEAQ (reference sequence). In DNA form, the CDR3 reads TGTGCCAGCAGCTCGTCAGGGGGGTACACTGAAGCTTTCTTT. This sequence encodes CASSSSGGYTEAFF.

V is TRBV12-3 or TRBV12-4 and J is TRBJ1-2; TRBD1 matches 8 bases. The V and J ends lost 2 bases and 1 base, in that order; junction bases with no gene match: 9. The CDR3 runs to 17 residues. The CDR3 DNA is TGTGCCAGCAGTTTATACCGGCGGACAGGGCGTAACTATGGCTACACCTTC. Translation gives CASSLYRRTGRNYGYTF.

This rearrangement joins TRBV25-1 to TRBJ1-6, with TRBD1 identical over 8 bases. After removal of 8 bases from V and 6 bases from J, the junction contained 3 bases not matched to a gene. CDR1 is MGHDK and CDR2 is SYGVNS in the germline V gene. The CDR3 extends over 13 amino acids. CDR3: CASDRGGNSPLHF. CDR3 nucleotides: TGTGCCAGCGACAGGGGAGGTAATTCACCCCTCCACTTT.

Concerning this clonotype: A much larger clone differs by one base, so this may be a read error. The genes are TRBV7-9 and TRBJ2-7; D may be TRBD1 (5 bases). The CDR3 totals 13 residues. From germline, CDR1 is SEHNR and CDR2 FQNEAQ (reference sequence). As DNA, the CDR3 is TGTGCCGGCAGCCCGCCGGACACCGACGAGCAGTACTTC. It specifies CAGSPPDTDEQYF.

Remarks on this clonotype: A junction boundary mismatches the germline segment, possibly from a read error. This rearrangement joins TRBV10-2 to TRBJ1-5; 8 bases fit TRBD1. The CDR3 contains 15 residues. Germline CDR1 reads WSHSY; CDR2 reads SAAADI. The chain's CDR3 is CAWSGGQVWNQPQHF. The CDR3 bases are TGTGCCTGGAGTGGGGGACAGGTCTGGAATCAGCCCCAGCATTTT.

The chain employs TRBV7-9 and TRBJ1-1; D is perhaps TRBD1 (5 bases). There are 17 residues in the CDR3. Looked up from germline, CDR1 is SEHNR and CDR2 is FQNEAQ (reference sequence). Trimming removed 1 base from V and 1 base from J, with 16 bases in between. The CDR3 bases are TGTGCCAGCAGCTTAGAAGTCATGTCAGGGACGAACACTGAAGCTTTCTTT. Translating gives CASSLEVMSGTNTEAFF.

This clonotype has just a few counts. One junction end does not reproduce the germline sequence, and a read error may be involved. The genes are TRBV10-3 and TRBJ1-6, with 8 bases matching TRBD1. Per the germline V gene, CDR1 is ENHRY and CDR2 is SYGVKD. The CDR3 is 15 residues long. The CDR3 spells CASSIRQGNNSPLHF. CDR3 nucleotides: TGTGCCAGCAGTATCAGACAGGGGAATAATTCACCCCTCCACTTT.

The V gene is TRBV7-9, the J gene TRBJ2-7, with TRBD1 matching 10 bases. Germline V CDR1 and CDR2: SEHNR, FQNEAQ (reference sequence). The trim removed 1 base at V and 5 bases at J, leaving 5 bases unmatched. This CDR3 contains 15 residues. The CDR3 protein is CASSLEGTGDHEQYF. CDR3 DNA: TGTGCCAGCAGCTTAGAAGGGACAGGGGATCACGAGCAGTACTTC.

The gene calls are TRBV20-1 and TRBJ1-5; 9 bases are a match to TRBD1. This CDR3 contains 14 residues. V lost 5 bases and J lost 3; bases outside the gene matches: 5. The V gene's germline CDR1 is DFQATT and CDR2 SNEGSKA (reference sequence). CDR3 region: CSASQGAVNQPQHF. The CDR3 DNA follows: TGCAGTGCTTCACAGGGGGCGGTCAATCAGCCCCAGCATTTT.

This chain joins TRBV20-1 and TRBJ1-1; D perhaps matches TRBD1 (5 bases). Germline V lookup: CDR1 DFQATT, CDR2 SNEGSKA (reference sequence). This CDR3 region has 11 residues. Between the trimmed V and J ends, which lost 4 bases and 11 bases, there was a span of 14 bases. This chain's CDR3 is CSATAGYGAFF. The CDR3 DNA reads TGCAGTGCTACGGCAGGGTATGGCGCTTTCTTT.

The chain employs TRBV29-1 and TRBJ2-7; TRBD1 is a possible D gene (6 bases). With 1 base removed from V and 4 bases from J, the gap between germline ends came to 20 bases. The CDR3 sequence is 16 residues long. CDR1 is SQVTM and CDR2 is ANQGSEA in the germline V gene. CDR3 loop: CSVEGASWGQIYEQYF. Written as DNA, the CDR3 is TGCAGCGTTGAAGGGGCGTCGTGGGGACAAATATACGAGCAGTACTTC.

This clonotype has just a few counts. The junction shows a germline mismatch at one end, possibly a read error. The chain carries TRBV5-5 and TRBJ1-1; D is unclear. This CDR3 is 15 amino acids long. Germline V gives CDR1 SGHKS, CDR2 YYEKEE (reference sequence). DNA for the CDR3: TGCGCCAGCAGCCAAGAGCCGGGGATGAACACTGAAGCTTTCTTT. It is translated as CASSQEPGMNTEAFF.

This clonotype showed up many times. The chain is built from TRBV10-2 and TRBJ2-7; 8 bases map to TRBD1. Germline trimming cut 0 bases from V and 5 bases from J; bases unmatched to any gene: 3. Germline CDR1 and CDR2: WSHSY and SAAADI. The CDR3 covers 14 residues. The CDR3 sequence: CASSESHRGDEQYF. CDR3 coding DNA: TGCGCCAGCAGTGAGTCCCACAGGGGGGACGAGCAGTACTTC.

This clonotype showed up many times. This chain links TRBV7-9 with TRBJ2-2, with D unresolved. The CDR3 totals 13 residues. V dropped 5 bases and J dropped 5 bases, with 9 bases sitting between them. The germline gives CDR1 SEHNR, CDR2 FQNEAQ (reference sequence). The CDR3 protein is CASSAGYTGELFF. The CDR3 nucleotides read TGTGCCAGCAGCGCTGGTTATACCGGGGAGCTGTTTTTT.

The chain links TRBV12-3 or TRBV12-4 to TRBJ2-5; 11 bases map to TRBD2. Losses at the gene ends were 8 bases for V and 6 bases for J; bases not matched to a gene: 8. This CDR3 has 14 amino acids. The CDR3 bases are TGTGCCAGCGGTACTAGCGGGAGAGGAAAGACCCAGTACTTC. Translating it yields CASGTSGRGKTQYF.

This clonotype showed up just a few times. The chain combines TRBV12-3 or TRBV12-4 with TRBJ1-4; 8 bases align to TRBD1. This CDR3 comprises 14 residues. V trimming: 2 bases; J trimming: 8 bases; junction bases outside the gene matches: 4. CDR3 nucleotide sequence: TGTGCCAGCAGTTTATCAGGGGGCGGAGAAAAACTGTTTTTT. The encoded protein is CASSLSGGGEKLFF.

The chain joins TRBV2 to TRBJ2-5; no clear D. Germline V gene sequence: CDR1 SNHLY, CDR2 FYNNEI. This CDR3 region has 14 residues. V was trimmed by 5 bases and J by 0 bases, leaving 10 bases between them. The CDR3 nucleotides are TGTGCCAGCAGTTCTCCTAGGTACCAAGAGACCCAGTACTTC. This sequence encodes CASSSPRYQETQYF.